This T cell receptor (beta chain) originates from a study of Ad26.COV2.S vaccination and SARS-CoV-2 variants. Study as a whole: The authors gave Ad26.COV2.S intramuscularly, either once or twice 56 days apart.

V trimming: 3 bases; J trimming: 8 bases; junction bases outside the gene matches: 12. CDR1 LGHDT and CDR2 YNNKEL come from the germline V gene (reference sequence). The CDR3 spans 15 residues. Sequenced by immunoSEQ multiplex PCR; TCRdb stores in-frame clones only, minus some. The profile covers approximately 350,000 clones, with 83% appearing a single time and around 7.3% taken by the ten largest. As to treatment: around 19 received Ad26.COV2.S at low or high dose, single or two shots; about 5 received placebo; per-sample allocation not given. Day 63 following the first vaccine or placebo injection was when the samples were taken. Expressing Wuhan-strain SARS-CoV-2 spike, an Ad26 vector served as the vaccine.

V gene TRBV3-1 (or the pseudogene TRBV3-2) combines with J gene TRBJ1-2; TRBD1 agrees at 7 bases. The sample consisted of peripheral blood, taken in a trial of Ad26.COV2.S vaccine versus placebo. This TCR was sampled from a person between 18 and 60 years old who received the Ad26.COV2.S COVID-19 vaccine or a placebo. This chain's CDR3 is CASSHGTDFPRGYTF. The DNA for the CDR3 is TGTGCCAGCAGCCACGGGACAGATTTCCCGAGGGGCTACACCTTC.